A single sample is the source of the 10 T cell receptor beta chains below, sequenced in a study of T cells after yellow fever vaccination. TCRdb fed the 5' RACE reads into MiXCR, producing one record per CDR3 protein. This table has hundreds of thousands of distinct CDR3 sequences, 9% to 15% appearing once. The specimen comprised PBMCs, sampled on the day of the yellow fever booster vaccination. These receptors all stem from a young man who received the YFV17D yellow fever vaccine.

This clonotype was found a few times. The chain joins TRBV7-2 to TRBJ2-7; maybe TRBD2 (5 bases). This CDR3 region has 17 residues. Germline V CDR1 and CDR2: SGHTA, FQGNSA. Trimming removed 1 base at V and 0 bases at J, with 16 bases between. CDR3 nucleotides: TGTGCCAGCAGCTTAGTAGGGCACGGGATAAGCTCCTACGAGCAGTACTTC. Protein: CASSLVGHGISSYEQYF. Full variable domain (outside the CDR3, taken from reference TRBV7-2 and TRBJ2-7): GAGVSQSPSNKVTEKGKDVELRCDPISGHTALYWYRQSLGQGLEFLIYFQGNSAPDKSGLPSDRFSAERTGGSVSTLTIQRTQQEDSAVYLCASSLVGHGISSYEQYFGPGTRLTVT.

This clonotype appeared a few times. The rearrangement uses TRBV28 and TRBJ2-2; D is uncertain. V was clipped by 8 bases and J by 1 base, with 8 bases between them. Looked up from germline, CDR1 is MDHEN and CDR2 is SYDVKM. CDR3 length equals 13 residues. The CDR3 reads CASGRRNTGELFF. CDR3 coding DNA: TGTGCCAGCGGGCGACGGAACACCGGGGAGCTGTTTTTT.

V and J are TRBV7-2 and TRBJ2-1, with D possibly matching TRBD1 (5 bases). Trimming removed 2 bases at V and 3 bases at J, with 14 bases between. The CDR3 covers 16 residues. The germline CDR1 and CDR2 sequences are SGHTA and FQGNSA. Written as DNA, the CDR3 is TGTGCCAGCAGCTTACAGACAGCCCCTTACTACAATGAGCAGTTCTTC. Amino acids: CASSLQTAPYYNEQFF.

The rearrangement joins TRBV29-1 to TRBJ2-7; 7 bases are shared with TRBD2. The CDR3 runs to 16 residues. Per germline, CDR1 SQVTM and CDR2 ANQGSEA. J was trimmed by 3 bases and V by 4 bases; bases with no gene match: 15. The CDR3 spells CSVVGGGIHRLYEQYF. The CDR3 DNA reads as TGCAGCGTTGTGGGGGGGGGAATTCACCGCCTCTACGAGCAGTACTTC.

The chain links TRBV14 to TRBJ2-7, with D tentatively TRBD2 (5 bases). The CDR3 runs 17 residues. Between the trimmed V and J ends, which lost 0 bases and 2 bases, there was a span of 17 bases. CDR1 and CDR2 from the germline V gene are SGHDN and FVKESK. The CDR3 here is CASSQEPASGQAYEQYF. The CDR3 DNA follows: TGTGCCAGCAGCCAAGAACCAGCCAGCGGCCAAGCCTACGAGCAGTACTTC. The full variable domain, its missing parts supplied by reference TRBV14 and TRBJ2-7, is EAGVTQFPSHSVIEKGQTVTLRCDPISGHDNLYWYRRVMGKEIKFLLHFVKESKQDESGMPNNRFLAERTGGTYSTLKVQPAELEDSGVYFCASSQEPASGQAYEQYFGPGTRLTVT.

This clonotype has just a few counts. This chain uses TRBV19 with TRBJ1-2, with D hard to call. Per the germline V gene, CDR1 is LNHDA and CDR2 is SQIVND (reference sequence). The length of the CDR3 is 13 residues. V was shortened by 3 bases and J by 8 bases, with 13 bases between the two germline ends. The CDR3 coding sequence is TGTGCCAGTAGTATGCTAGCCGGCGGGGGCTACACCTTC. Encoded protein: CASSMLAGGGYTF.

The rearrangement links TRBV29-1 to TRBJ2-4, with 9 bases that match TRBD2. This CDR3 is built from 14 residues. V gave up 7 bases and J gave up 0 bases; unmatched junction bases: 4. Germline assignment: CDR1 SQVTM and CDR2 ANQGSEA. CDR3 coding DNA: TGCAGCGCCGCTAGCGGGAAAGCCAAAAACATTCAGTACTTC. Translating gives CSAASGKAKNIQYF.

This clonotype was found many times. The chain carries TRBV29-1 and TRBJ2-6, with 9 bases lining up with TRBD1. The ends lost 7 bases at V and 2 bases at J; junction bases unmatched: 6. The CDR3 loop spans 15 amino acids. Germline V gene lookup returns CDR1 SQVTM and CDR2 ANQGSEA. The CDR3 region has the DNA TGCAGCGCCCGACAGGGGGTCGCTGGGGCCAACGTCCTGACTTTC. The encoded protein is CSARQGVAGANVLTF.

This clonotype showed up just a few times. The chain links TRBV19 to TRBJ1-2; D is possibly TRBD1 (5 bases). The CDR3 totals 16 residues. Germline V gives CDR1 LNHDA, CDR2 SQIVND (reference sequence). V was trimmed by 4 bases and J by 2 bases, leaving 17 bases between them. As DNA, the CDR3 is TGTGCCAGTAGTAGGATAGCGGGACGGACCAACTATGGCTACACCTTC. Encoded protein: CASSRIAGRTNYGYTF. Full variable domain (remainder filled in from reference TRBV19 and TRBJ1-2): DGGITQSPKYLFRKEGQNVTLSCEQNLNHDAMYWYRQDPGQGLRLIYYSQIVNDFQKGDIAEGYSVSREKKESFPLTVTSAQKNPTAFYLCASSRIAGRTNYGYTFGSGTRLTVV.

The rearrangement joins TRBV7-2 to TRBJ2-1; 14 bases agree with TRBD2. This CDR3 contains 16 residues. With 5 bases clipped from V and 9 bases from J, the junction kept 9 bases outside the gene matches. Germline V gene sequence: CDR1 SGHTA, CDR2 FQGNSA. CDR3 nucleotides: TGTGCCAGCAGCCCCCCCGGGACTAGCGGGAGTATTGAGCAGTTCTTC. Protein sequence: CASSPPGTSGSIEQFF. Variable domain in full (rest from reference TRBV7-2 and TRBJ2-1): GAGVSQSPSNKVTEKGKDVELRCDPISGHTALYWYRQSLGQGLEFLIYFQGNSAPDKSGLPSDRFSAERTGGSVSTLTIQRTQQEDSAVYLCASSPPGTSGSIEQFFGPGTRLTVL.